The 21 T cell receptor beta chains listed next were all sequenced from one sample in a study of PD-1 blockade in mismatch repair-deficient tumors. TCRdb's copy holds only in-frame clones and misses some; the assay was immunoSEQ multiplex PCR. The table has tens of thousands of clones, over 70% seen once. The sequences come from peripheral blood, collected 12 weeks after starting pembrolizumab. Every receptor here comes from an adult with mismatch repair-deficient cancer.

This chain links TRBV4-1 with TRBJ2-5, with no clear D. CDR1 and CDR2 from the germline V gene are MGHRA and YSYEKL. CDR3 size: 13 residues. The V gene lost 1 base and the J gene lost 3 bases, with 6 bases spanning the gap. CDR3 residues: CASSQGVEETQYF. The CDR3 DNA reads as TGCGCCAGCAGCCAAGGGGTAGAAGAGACCCAGTACTTC.

With respect to this clone: An end of the junction does not agree with germline; a read error may underlie this. The chain links TRBV6-5 to TRBJ1-1; weak D call: TRBD1 (6 bases). The CDR3 is 15 amino acids. Germline CDR1 and CDR2: MNHEY and SVGAGI. The CDR3 protein is CASTYRQGITPEAFF. CDR3 bases: TGTGCCAGCACTTACCGTCAGGGGATCACCCCTGAAGCTTTCTTT.

The rearrangement uses TRBV2 and TRBJ2-5, with TRBD2 matching over 8 bases. V trimming: 3 bases; J trimming: 5 bases; junction bases outside the gene matches: 11. Germline assignment: CDR1 SNHLY and CDR2 FYNNEI. The CDR3 extends over 16 amino acids. The CDR3 sequence is CASSDIIAGGPETQYF. The CDR3 DNA reads TGTGCCAGCAGTGATATTATCGCGGGAGGTCCGGAGACCCAGTACTTC.

V gene TRBV9 combines with J gene TRBJ1-2; TRBD1 might be the D (6 bases). The germline V gene encodes CDR1 SGDLS and CDR2 YYNGEE. Trimming left V 0 bases short and J 8 bases short, with 8 bases between. The CDR3 is made up of 12 amino acids. CDR3 residues: CASSVDREGYTF. The CDR3 coding sequence is TGTGCCAGCAGCGTAGACAGGGAGGGCTACACCTTC.

V gene TRBV7-2 combines with J gene TRBJ2-3; no clear D gene. This CDR3 has 12 amino acids. Germline CDR1 reads SGHTA; CDR2 reads FQGNSA. The V end lost 5 bases, the J end lost 4 bases, and 7 bases lay between the germline ends. The CDR3 here is CASSPAADTQYF. The CDR3 bases are TGTGCCAGCAGCCCGGCGGCAGATACGCAGTATTTT.

The chain has TRBV27 and TRBJ1-2, with 9 bases identical to TRBD1. The CDR3 extends over 15 amino acids. The V segment lost 8 bases and the J segment 5 bases; nucleotides outside the gene matches: 12. Germline CDR1 is MNHEY and CDR2 is SMNVEV (reference sequence). The CDR3 nucleotides are TGTGCCAGCCGACCGACTCGGGGGACAGGGTATGGCTACACCTTC. Protein: CASRPTRGTGYGYTF.

This clone has only a few counts. The chain has TRBV14 and TRBJ1-2; tentatively, D is TRBD1 (6 bases). The CDR3 contains 13 residues. V was cut by 5 bases and J by 2 bases, with 9 bases left in between. The germline V gene has CDR1 SGHDN and CDR2 FVKESK. The CDR3 here is CASSSGGNYGYTF. The CDR3 DNA sequence: TGTGCCAGCAGCAGCGGGGGCAACTATGGCTACACCTTC.

The chain is built from TRBV2 and TRBJ2-4; no clear D gene. CDR3 length equals 15 residues. V was cut by 8 bases and J by 0 bases, with 14 bases left in between. Looked up from germline, CDR1 is SNHLY and CDR2 is FYNNEI. CDR3 loop: CASGQAYLAKNIQYF. In DNA, the CDR3 is TGTGCCAGCGGGCAGGCCTATCTAGCCAAAAACATTCAGTACTTC. The full variable domain, rest sourced from reference TRBV2 and TRBJ2-4, is EPEVTQTPSHQVTQMGQEVILRCVPISNHLYFYWYRQILGQKVEFLVSFYNNEISEKSEIFDDQFSVERPDGSNFTLKIRSTKLEDSAMYFCASGQAYLAKNIQYFGAGTRLSVL.

The chain carries TRBV2 and TRBJ2-1; D might be TRBD2 (7 bases). Deletions cut 4 bases from V and 4 bases from J, with 14 bases between. The CDR3 sequence is 15 residues long. In germline, CDR1 is SNHLY, CDR2 FYNNEI. The CDR3 is CASSGGAGAYNEQFF. The CDR3 bases are TGTGCCAGCAGTGGGGGGGCGGGAGCTTACAATGAGCAGTTCTTC.

This clone was picked up a small number of times. The chain couples TRBV5-1 to TRBJ1-1; 7 nucleotides align to TRBD1. Germline V gene sequence: CDR1 SGHRS, CDR2 YFSETQ. This CDR3 is built from 14 residues. V gave up 3 bases and J gave up 1 base; unmatched junction bases: 3. In DNA form, the CDR3 reads TGCGCCAGCAGCTGGGGACAGTCGAACACTGAAGCTTTCTTT. This sequence encodes CASSWGQSNTEAFF.

The chain combines TRBV6-5 with TRBJ2-3; maybe TRBD2 (5 bases). The CDR3 length is 15 residues. Germline V gene lookup returns CDR1 MNHEY and CDR2 SVGAGI. V gave up 5 bases and J gave up 1 base, with 13 bases separating them. The CDR3 loop is CASSRTGGGTDTQYF. CDR3 in DNA: TGTGCCAGCAGTAGGACTGGTGGGGGCACAGATACGCAGTATTTT.

The chain recombines TRBV6-5 with TRBJ1-4; D remains ambiguous. Trimming stripped 4 bases from V and 8 bases from J, with 8 bases between. The germline V gene encodes CDR1 MNHEY and CDR2 SVGAGI. This CDR3 is built from 12 residues. The CDR3 nucleotides are TGTGCCAGCAGTTTCAGTGGGGAAAAACTGTTTTTT. It codes for CASSFSGEKLFF.

The chain employs TRBV28 and TRBJ2-3; D gene unclear. Germline-derived CDR1 and CDR2 are MDHEN and SYDVKM. This CDR3 is 12 amino acids long. V lost 5 bases to trimming and J lost 3 bases, with 6 bases between them. The CDR3 here is CASSTNTDTQYF. DNA of the CDR3: TGTGCCAGCAGTACAAATACAGATACGCAGTATTTT.

The chain joins TRBV5-4 to TRBJ2-7; D may be TRBD1 (5 bases). Trimming took 1 base from V and 3 from J, leaving 11 bases between them. CDR3 size: 14 residues. The germline V gene has CDR1 SGHNT and CDR2 YYREEE (reference sequence). The CDR3 sequence is CASSLFADNYEQYF. The CDR3 DNA sequence: TGTGCCAGCAGCTTGTTTGCGGACAACTACGAGCAGTACTTC.

The chain couples TRBV7-8 to TRBJ1-2; D is perhaps TRBD1 (6 bases). V lost 6 bases and J lost 6, with 14 bases in between. The CDR3 sequence is 13 residues long. Germline values: CDR1 SGHVS, CDR2 FQNEAQ. The CDR3: CASSNTGRHGYTF. The CDR3 nucleotides read TGTGCCAGCAGTAATACAGGGCGCCATGGCTACACCTTC.

The rearrangement links TRBV30 to TRBJ2-3; D call uncertain. CDR3 length: 11 residues. Germline V CDR1 and CDR2: GTSNPN, SVGIG (reference sequence). V was pared by 3 bases and J by 2 bases, with 3 bases between. The CDR3 sequence is CAWSNTDTQYF. The DNA for the CDR3 is TGTGCCTGGAGCAACACAGATACGCAGTATTTT.

The rearrangement joins TRBV11-1 to TRBJ2-7; maybe TRBD2 (5 bases). This CDR3 spans 15 amino acids. Germline V CDR1 and CDR2: SGHAT, FQDESV (reference sequence). V lost 5 bases and J 0 bases, leaving 14 bases between the germline ends. The CDR3 protein is CASSRFAGPSYEQYF. The CDR3 DNA is TGTGCCAGCAGCCGCTTTGCGGGCCCCTCCTACGAGCAGTACTTC.

V usage is TRBV18 and J usage is TRBJ2-7; a possible D gene is TRBD2 (7 bases). Germline V gene data show CDR1 as KGHSH and CDR2 as LQKENI. The CDR3 has 16 amino acids. With 3 bases removed from V and 4 bases from J, the gap between germline ends came to 19 bases. The CDR3 DNA reads as TGTGCCAGCTCACCGCTACAGGGAGGGGTTTGGTACGAGCAGTACTTC. It is translated as CASSPLQGGVWYEQYF.

CDR3 DNA: TGTGCCAGTCGGGACAGGGGTTACCCTAACTATGGCTACACCTTC. Its protein product is CASRDRGYPNYGYTF. The chain joins TRBV19 to TRBJ1-2; 10 nucleotides agree with TRBD1. V gave up 8 bases and J gave up 0 bases; unmatched junction bases: 6. Germline V gene sequence: CDR1 LNHDA, CDR2 SQIVND (reference sequence). This CDR3 is built from 15 residues.

The chain uses TRBV11-1 and TRBJ2-7, with 10 positions matching TRBD2. The CDR3 spans 14 residues. Trimming at V came to 4 bases and at J to 4 bases, leaving 4 bases not matched to a gene. Germline-derived CDR1 and CDR2 are SGHAT and FQDESV (reference sequence). The chain's CDR3 is CASSYTSGKYEQYF. CDR3 DNA sequence: TGTGCCAGCAGCTATACTAGCGGGAAGTACGAGCAGTACTTC.

The chain employs TRBV6-6 and TRBJ2-7; 9 bases map to TRBD2. Per the germline V gene, CDR1 is MNHNY and CDR2 is SVGAGI (reference sequence). With V trimmed by 7 bases and J by 6 bases, 7 bases remained unmatched. This CDR3 is built from 13 residues. The CDR3 loop is CASTPSGTGEQYF. The CDR3 nucleotides read TGTGCCAGCACCCCTAGCGGGACGGGCGAGCAGTACTTC.